This T cell receptor beta chain was retrieved from a study of blood T cell repertoires in COVID-19 (dated by TCRdb to about 2020). With respect to the entire study: Samples covering the acute and convalescent phases of COVID-19 were provided by collaborators in the United States, Italy and Spain. The prospective study material was composed of cDNA or gDNA derived from T cells, B-cell-depleted T cells, or PBMCs. Deeply sampled blood TCRbeta repertoires from subjects exposed to, actively infected with, or recovered from COVID-19 were included in the dataset. The repertoires were released in a freely available public database intended as a resource for research on the immune response to SARS-CoV-2. Samples came from the ongoing ImmuneRACE study (first 160 participants) plus 1,254 subjects from 6 global collaborators. The sample metadata nearly always contained a de-identified subject ID, COVID-19 status, age in years and sex. Where HLA class I and class II types were available, the types were taken from metadata supplied by the sample provider, not from assay-based typing. Overall results and qualifications from the work: The quantity of clinical and demographic metadata differed by source and by participant and was supplied without curation.

The collaborating institutions used their own protocols to collect whole blood in K2EDTA tubes. For TCRbeta analysis, collaborators shipped samples as frozen whole blood, isolated PBMCs, or DNA extracted from either of those sample types. The cysteine opens and the phenylalanine closes a CDR3 of 14 amino acids. The only DNA kept is the CDR3, 42 bases in frame from the first base. The germline V gene supplies CDR1 SGHTA and CDR2 FQGNSA. The junction shows trimming of 1 base on V and 10 bases on J, plus 14 bases between the germline ends. In the case of this clone: Its antigen remains unidentified. It has no much larger one-base neighbor in the sample; base qualities were not kept.

The immunoSEQ Assay, a bias-controlled multiplex PCR, was used to amplify TCRbeta CDR3 regions from genomic DNA. The paper's data handling went like this. Within the assay, amplification of reference gene primers was used to estimate how many nucleated cells each sample contained. To quantify the absolute abundance of each unique TCRbeta CDR3 rearrangement, sequence reads were collapsed and filtered. For each sample, productive Simpson clonality was calculated as the square root of Simpson's diversity index across productive rearrangements. The table was pulled from immuneACCESS by TCRdb, which kept in-frame rearrangements only. Such tables lose some clones; where checked, under half of the loss comes from unresolved V genes, and the rest has no known cause. The DNA gave D and trimming, while V, J and clone size come from that table. The sample yields some 74,000 clones; 79% were counted once. The leading ten clones occupy 9.8% of the sample.

Rearrangement joined TRBV7-2 to TRBJ2-1; a tentative D call is TRBD2 (6 bases match). This sequence originates from a woman aged 45-65 years with acute or convalescent COVID-19. The sample consisted of peripheral blood. The encoded CDR3 is CASSLVVSLAEQFF. The bases are TGTGCCAGCAGCTTAGTAGTGTCGCTAGCGGAGCAGTTCTTC.